A single sample gave rise to the 4 T cell receptor beta chains below, sequenced in a study of OX40 agonist ivuxolimab in advanced cancers. The repertoire was sequenced with immunoSEQ multiplex PCR; TCRdb's copy has only in-frame clones and lacks some. The table has almost 85,000 clones, roughly nine tenths seen once; the top ten hold 0.19%. Sequenced material: CD4+ or CD8+ T cells sorted from blood, taken in a trial of the OX40 agonist ivuxolimab. Receptors were obtained from an adult with an advanced solid tumor such as melanoma, head and neck, liver or kidney cancer.

This sequence joins TRBV30 and TRBJ1-5; D gene uncertain. Germline CDR1 is GTSNPN and CDR2 is SVGIG (reference sequence). CDR3 length equals 13 residues. Trimming removed 1 base from V and 0 bases from J, with 4 bases in between. CDR3 coding DNA: TGTGCCTGGAGTGACAGTAGCAATCAGCCCCAGCATTTT. Translated: CAWSDSSNQPQHF. Drawing the rest from reference TRBV30 and TRBJ1-5, the complete variable domain is SQTIHQWPATLVQPVGSPLSLECTVEGTSNPNLYWYRQAAGRGLQLLFYSVGIGQISSEVPQNLSASRPQDRQFILSSKKLLLSDSGFYLCAWSDSSNQPQHFGDGTRLSIL.

The gene calls are TRBV19 and TRBJ2-6; D not resolved. Trimming pared 5 bases from V and 4 bases from J, leaving 6 bases between. The CDR3 extends over 13 amino acids. Germline CDR1 reads LNHDA; CDR2 reads SQIVND (reference sequence). The CDR3 sequence: CASSLRGANVLTF. CDR3 bases: TGTGCCAGTAGTCTAAGGGGGGCCAACGTCCTGACTTTC.

The CDR3 here is CASRSGTGTGELFF. Here the CDR3 DNA reads TGCGCCAGCAGGTCCGGGACTGGCACCGGGGAGCTGTTTTTT. The chain couples TRBV5-1 to TRBJ2-2; perhaps TRBD2 as D (6 bases). CDR1 is SGHRS, CDR2 YFSETQ, per germline. V lost 5 bases to trimming and J lost 4 bases, with 12 bases between them. This CDR3 comprises 14 residues.

V usage is TRBV9 and J usage is TRBJ1-2; perhaps TRBD1 as D (5 bases). Trimming left V 0 bases short and J 7 bases short, with 19 bases between. CDR1 SGDLS and CDR2 YYNGEE come from the germline V gene. The CDR3 has 16 amino acids. The chain's CDR3 is CASSVGGTAPQGGYTF. The CDR3 bases are TGTGCCAGCAGCGTAGGAGGGACGGCACCCCAGGGTGGCTACACCTTC.